Shown below are 18 T cell receptor beta chains from a single sample sequenced in a study of T cells in Graves' hyperthyroidism and ophthalmopathy. Regions amplified from RNA transcripts were the TCR beta CDR3 regions. RT-PCR in the first round (using the HTBI primer set) targeted the TCR CDR3. TCRdb reprocessed the multiplex PCR reads with MiXCR, giving one entry per CDR3 protein. Among about 380,000 distinct CDR3 sequences listed, approximately 17% were seen once. Input material: blood. The receptors were gathered from a man aged 18 to 30 with Graves' ophthalmopathy.

This clonotype was seen ten or more times. This rearrangement joins TRBV10-3 to TRBJ2-5; no clear D. V was trimmed by 0 bases and J by 0 bases, leaving 8 bases between them. The CDR3 contains 15 residues. Germline V gene lookup returns CDR1 ENHRY and CDR2 SYGVKD. The CDR3 region is CAISESEDYQETQYF. The CDR3 nucleotides are TGTGCCATCAGTGAGTCTGAAGACTACCAAGAGACCCAGTACTTC.

V gene TRBV5-8 combines with J gene TRBJ1-2; 7 positions agree with TRBD1. The V segment lost 4 bases and the J segment 5 bases; nucleotides outside the gene matches: 8. CDR1 SGHTS and CDR2 YDEGEE come from the germline V gene. The CDR3 is 14 amino acids. The CDR3 sequence: CASSGAGGMYGYTF. Written as DNA, the CDR3 is TGTGCCAGCAGCGGGGCAGGGGGAATGTATGGCTACACCTTC.

The chain joins TRBV3-1 to TRBJ1-3, with D perhaps matching TRBD1 (5 bases). The CDR3 spans 15 residues. CDR1 and CDR2 from the germline V gene are LGHDT and YNNKEL (reference sequence). V was clipped by 3 bases and J by 5 bases, with 14 bases between them. CDR3 loop: CASSHYLQGRNTIYF. CDR3 coding DNA: TGTGCCAGCAGCCATTATCTGCAGGGTAGAAACACCATATATTTT.

This clonotype was found many times. V gene TRBV7-9 combines with J gene TRBJ1-2; D ambiguous. Germline CDR1 reads SEHNR; CDR2 reads FQNEAQ (reference sequence). The germline V and J ends were trimmed by 5 bases and 5 bases, with 18 bases remaining between them. CDR3 length: 15 amino acids. This CDR3 reads CASSVGQVGEYGYTF. The CDR3 coding sequence is TGTGCCAGCAGCGTTGGGCAGGTGGGAGAGTATGGCTACACCTTC.

The rearrangement uses TRBV13 and TRBJ2-4; 12 bases agree with TRBD2. V was pared by 4 bases and J by 3 bases, with 7 bases of the junction left unmatched. The CDR3 runs 17 residues. Germline V CDR1 and CDR2: PRHDT, FYEKMQ (reference sequence). The CDR3 protein is CASSSGTSGLHKNIQYF. In nucleotides, the CDR3 is TGTGCCAGCAGCTCGGGGACTAGCGGGCTGCACAAAAACATTCAGTACTTC.

This clonotype has at least ten counts. The V and J genes are TRBV10-3 and TRBJ2-3; no firm D call. Germline V gene sequence: CDR1 ENHRY, CDR2 SYGVKD. CDR3 length: 16 amino acids. V was pared by 0 bases and J by 2 bases, with 12 bases between. DNA of the CDR3: TGTGCCATCAGTGAGTCGATGGCAGATTACACAGATACGCAGTATTTT. This gives the protein CAISESMADYTDTQYF.

This clonotype turned up a few times. V usage is TRBV9 and J usage is TRBJ1-5; 7 positions match TRBD1. J was trimmed by 7 bases and V by 4 bases; bases with no gene match: 11. CDR1 and CDR2 (germline): SGDLS, YYNGEE. The CDR3 spans 15 residues. The CDR3 sequence: CASSSPQGRKQPQHF. DNA of the CDR3: TGTGCCAGCAGCTCACCACAGGGGAGGAAGCAGCCCCAGCATTTT. The full variable domain, in which reference TRBV9 and TRBJ1-5 provide the parts outside the CDR3, is DSGVTQTPKHLITATGQRVTLRCSPRSGDLSVYWYQQSLDQGLQFLIQYYNGEERAKGNILERFSAQQFPDLHSELNLSSLELGDSALYFCASSSPQGRKQPQHFGDGTRLSIL.

This clonotype was seen ten or more times. The chain combines TRBV7-8 with TRBJ1-1, with D tentatively TRBD1 (6 bases). In germline, CDR1 is SGHVS, CDR2 FQNEAQ. This CDR3 has 15 residues. V was cut by 1 base and J by 1 base, with 10 bases left in between. The CDR3 here is CASSLVGGPNTEAFF. The DNA of the CDR3 is TGTGCCAGCAGCTTAGTTGGGGGGCCGAACACTGAAGCTTTCTTT.

This clonotype was seen a few times. The chain combines TRBV9 with TRBJ1-4, with a possible D match to TRBD1 (6 bases). Germline CDR1 and CDR2: SGDLS and YYNGEE. The CDR3 has 17 amino acids. V gave up 3 bases and J gave up 3 bases, with 18 bases separating them. The CDR3 is CASSGFEGGAANEKLFF. The CDR3 DNA is TGTGCCAGCAGCGGGTTTGAGGGGGGAGCGGCTAATGAAAAACTGTTTTTT.

This clonotype was seen repeatedly, ten times or more. This chain's CDR3 is CASRLRQGSQPQHF. CDR3 nucleotides: TGTGCCAGCAGACTCCGACAGGGGAGTCAGCCCCAGCATTTT. The gene calls are TRBV28 and TRBJ1-5, with TRBD1 matching over 8 bases. V shed 6 bases, J shed 6 bases, and the junction held 7 bases outside the gene matches. In germline, CDR1 is MDHEN, CDR2 SYDVKM. The CDR3 has 14 amino acids.

This clonotype came up many times. The rearrangement uses TRBV20-1 and TRBJ2-3; 8 bases are a match to TRBD2. Germline-derived CDR1 and CDR2 are DFQATT and SNEGSKA (reference sequence). This CDR3 region has 16 residues. V was clipped by 0 bases and J by 2 bases; unmatched bases: 7. The CDR3 loop reads CSARDMAGGDTDTQYF. DNA for the CDR3: TGCAGTGCTAGAGATATGGCGGGGGGAGACACAGATACGCAGTATTTT.

This clonotype was recorded many times. This chain uses TRBV5-1 with TRBJ2-1; weak D call: TRBD2 (6 bases). The CDR3 covers 17 residues. V was trimmed by 4 bases and J by 2 bases, leaving 19 bases between them. Germline-derived CDR1 and CDR2 are SGHRS and YFSETQ. As DNA, the CDR3 is TGCGCCAGCAGCGTGGGGGGAACCGACGCCGCCTACAATGAGCAGTTCTTC. This sequence encodes CASSVGGTDAAYNEQFF.

Many counts were recorded for this clonotype. This chain links TRBV19 with TRBJ2-2, with D possibly TRBD1 on 6 matching bases. Germline-derived CDR1 and CDR2 are LNHDA and SQIVND (reference sequence). V dropped 5 bases and J dropped 0 bases, with 10 bases sitting between them. There are 15 residues in the CDR3. The CDR3 nucleotides are TGTGCCAGTAGTGTACAGGGCGCGAACACCGGGGAGCTGTTTTTT. It codes for CASSVQGANTGELFF.

The chain employs TRBV6-1 and TRBJ1-1, with 7 bases identical to TRBD1. CDR3 length: 15 amino acids. With 4 bases clipped from V and 5 bases from J, the junction kept 10 bases outside the gene matches. The germline V gene encodes CDR1 MNHNS and CDR2 SASEGT. This CDR3 reads CASSGIRGLGTEAFF. The CDR3 nucleotides are TGTGCCAGCAGTGGAATCAGGGGGTTGGGGACTGAAGCTTTCTTT.

This clonotype was observed at least ten times. This chain connects TRBV7-2 to TRBJ2-7; TRBD1 matches 8 bases. There are 14 residues in the CDR3. Germline V lookup: CDR1 SGHTA, CDR2 FQGNSA. V was pared by 4 bases and J by 2 bases, with 4 bases of the junction left unmatched. The CDR3 is CASSSLDRAYEQYF. CDR3 nucleotides: TGTGCCAGCAGCTCCCTGGACAGGGCCTACGAGCAGTACTTC. Complete variable domain (other parts from reference TRBV7-2 and TRBJ2-7): GAGVSQSPSNKVTEKGKDVELRCDPISGHTALYWYRQSLGQGLEFLIYFQGNSAPDKSGLPSDRFSAERTGGSVSTLTIQRTQQEDSAVYLCASSSLDRAYEQYFGPGTRLTVT.

This clonotype was picked up many times. The chain is built from TRBV12-3 or TRBV12-4 and TRBJ2-5; TRBD1 agrees at 8 bases. The CDR3 sequence is 14 residues long. V lost 8 bases and J lost 5; bases outside the gene matches: 10. The DNA of the CDR3 is TGTGCCAGCTGCTCATCAGGGGGCGGTGAGACCCAGTACTTC. Translation: CASCSSGGGETQYF.

The chain employs TRBV5-6 and TRBJ2-7; 7 bases are shared with TRBD2. This CDR3 spans 13 amino acids. Germline-derived CDR1 and CDR2 are SGHDT and YYEEEE. Trimming took 3 bases from V and 0 from J; bases not matched to a gene: 0. CDR3 sequence: CASSWDYSYEQYF. Written as DNA, the CDR3 is TGTGCCAGCAGCTGGGACTACTCCTACGAGCAGTACTTC.

This clonotype has just a few counts. The gene calls are TRBV19 and TRBJ2-3, with TRBD2 matching over 8 bases. Germline lookup yields CDR1 LNHDA and CDR2 SQIVND (reference sequence). J gave up 4 bases and V 5 bases, and 5 bases lay outside the gene matches. The CDR3 is 14 amino acids. The CDR3 region is CASSPDGGADTQYF. CDR3 nucleotide sequence: TGTGCCAGTAGTCCCGACGGGGGGGCAGATACGCAGTATTTT.